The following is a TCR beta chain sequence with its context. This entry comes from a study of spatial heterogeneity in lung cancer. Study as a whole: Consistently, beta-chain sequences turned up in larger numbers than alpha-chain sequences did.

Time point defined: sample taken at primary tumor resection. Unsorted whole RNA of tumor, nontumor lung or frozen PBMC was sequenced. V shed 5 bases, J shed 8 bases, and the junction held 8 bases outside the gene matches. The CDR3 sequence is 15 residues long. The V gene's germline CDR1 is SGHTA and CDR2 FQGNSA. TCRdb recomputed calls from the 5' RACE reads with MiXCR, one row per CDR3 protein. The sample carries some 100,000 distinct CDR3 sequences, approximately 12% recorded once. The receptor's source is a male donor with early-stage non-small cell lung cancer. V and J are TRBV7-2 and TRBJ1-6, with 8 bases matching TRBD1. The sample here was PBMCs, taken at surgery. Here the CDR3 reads CASSPGQGRDSPLHF. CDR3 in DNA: TGTGCCAGCAGCCCCGGACAGGGAAGGGATTCACCCCTCCACTTT.